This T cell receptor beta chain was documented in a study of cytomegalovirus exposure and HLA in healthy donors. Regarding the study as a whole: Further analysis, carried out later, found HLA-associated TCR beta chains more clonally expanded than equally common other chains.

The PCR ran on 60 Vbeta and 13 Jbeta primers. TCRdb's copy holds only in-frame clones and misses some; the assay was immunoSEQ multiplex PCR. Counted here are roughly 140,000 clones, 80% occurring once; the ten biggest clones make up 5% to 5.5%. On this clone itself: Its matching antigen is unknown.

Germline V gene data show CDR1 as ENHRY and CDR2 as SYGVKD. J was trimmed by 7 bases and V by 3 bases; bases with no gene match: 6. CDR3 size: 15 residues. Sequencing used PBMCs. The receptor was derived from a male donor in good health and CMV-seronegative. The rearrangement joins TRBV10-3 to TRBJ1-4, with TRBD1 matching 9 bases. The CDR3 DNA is TGTGCCATCAGTGAACCGGGACAGGGTGGTGAAAAACTGTTTTTT. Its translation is CAISEPGQGGEKLFF.